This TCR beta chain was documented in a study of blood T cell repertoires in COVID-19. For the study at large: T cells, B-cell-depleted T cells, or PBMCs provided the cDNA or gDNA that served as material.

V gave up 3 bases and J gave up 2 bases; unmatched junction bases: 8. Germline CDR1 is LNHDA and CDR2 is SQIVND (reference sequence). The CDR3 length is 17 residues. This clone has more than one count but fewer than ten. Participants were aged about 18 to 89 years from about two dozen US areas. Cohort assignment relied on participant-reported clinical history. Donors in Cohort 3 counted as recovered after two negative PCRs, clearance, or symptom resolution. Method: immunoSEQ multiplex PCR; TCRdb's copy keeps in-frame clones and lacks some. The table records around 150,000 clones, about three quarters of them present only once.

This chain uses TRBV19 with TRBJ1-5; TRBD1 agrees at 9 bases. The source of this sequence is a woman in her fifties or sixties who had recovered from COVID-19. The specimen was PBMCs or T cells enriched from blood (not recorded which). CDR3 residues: CASSIGTGLGGNQPQHF. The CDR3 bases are TGTGCCAGTAGTATTGGGACAGGGCTTGGGGGCAATCAGCCCCAGCATTTT.